These 7 T cell receptor beta chains originate from one sample sequenced in a study of PD-L1 blockade in urothelial cancer. TCRdb's table, derived via immunoSEQ multiplex PCR, lists solely in-frame clones and lacks some. The repertoire has about 45,000 clones, around 88% of them found once; the top ten carry around 3.9%. The sample in question was PBMCs, obtained around atezolizumab (anti-PD-L1) treatment. The receptors stem from a man older than 75 with urothelial cancer.

The count of this clone is one. The chain uses TRBV15 and TRBJ2-5, with D unclear. Germline V CDR1 and CDR2: LNHNV, YYDKDF (reference sequence). V lost 0 bases, J lost 2 bases, and 10 bases lay in between. The CDR3 is made up of 15 amino acids. DNA of the CDR3: TGTGCCACCAGCAGAGATCCCACTCCACAAGAGACCCAGTACTTC. Encoded protein: CATSRDPTPQETQYF. Filled out from reference TRBV15 and TRBJ2-5, the complete variable domain reads DAMVIQNPRYQVTQFGKPVTLSCSQTLNHNVMYWYQQKSSQAPKLLFHYYDKDFNNEADTPDNFQSRRPNTSFCFLDIRSPGLGDTAMYLCATSRDPTPQETQYFGPGTRLLVL.

V is TRBV5-4 and J is TRBJ2-7; 11 bases fit TRBD1. The trim removed 3 bases at V and 7 bases at J, leaving 6 bases unmatched. In germline, CDR1 is SGHNT, CDR2 YYREEE (reference sequence). The CDR3 sequence is 14 residues long. In nucleotides, the CDR3 is TGTGCCAGCAGCTGGGGACAGGGGGTAGGGGAGCAGTACTTC. It codes for CASSWGQGVGEQYF. Together with reference TRBV5-4 and TRBJ2-7, the CDR3 gives the full variable domain: ETGVTQSPTHLIKTRGQQVTLRCSSQSGHNTVSWYQQALGQGPQFIFQYYREEENGRGNFPPRFSGLQFPNYSSELNVNALELDDSALYLCASSWGQGVGEQYFGPGTRLTVT.

This clone has a single count. The rearrangement joins TRBV28 to TRBJ2-1, with unresolved D. The CDR3 spans 12 residues. Germline loops: CDR1 MDHEN, CDR2 SYDVKM. V was pared by 4 bases and J by 12 bases, with 13 bases between. CDR3 nucleotide sequence: TGTGCCAGCAGTTCCTCTCCCCTATTGCAGTTCTTC. Residues: CASSSSPLLQFF. Filled out from reference TRBV28 and TRBJ2-1, the complete variable domain reads DVKVTQSSRYLVKRTGEKVFLECVQDMDHENMFWYRQDPGLGLRLIYFSYDVKMKEKGDIPEGYSVSREKKERFSLILESASTNQTSMYLCASSSSPLLQFFGPGTRLTVL.

The V call is TRBV9, the J call TRBJ2-5, with 8 bases matching TRBD1. The J call may be mistaken, given a closer DNA end match to TRBJ2-7. CDR1 and CDR2 (germline): SGDLS, YYNGEE. CDR3 size: 13 residues. The CDR3 here is CASSGTGGYEQYF. CDR3 DNA sequence: TGTGCCAGCAGTGGGACAGGAGGTTACGAGCAGTACTTC.

This chain uses TRBV7-9 with TRBJ2-3, with a weak D call TRBD2 (5 bases). CDR1 SEHNR and CDR2 FQNEAQ come from the germline V gene (reference sequence). The CDR3 extends over 17 amino acids. Trimming pared 4 bases from V and 2 bases from J, leaving 19 bases between. As DNA, the CDR3 is TGTGCCAGCAGCTCCGGTATTGGAGCGGCTTACACAGATACGCAGTATTTT. It specifies CASSSGIGAAYTDTQYF.

The rearrangement uses TRBV5-1 and TRBJ2-7; maybe TRBD1 (5 bases). Trimming left V 0 bases short and J 3 bases short, with 7 bases between. CDR1 is SGHRS, CDR2 YFSETQ, per germline. The CDR3 is made up of 13 amino acids. The CDR3 spells CASSLGQLYEQYF. The CDR3 DNA sequence: TGCGCCAGCAGCTTGGGACAGCTCTACGAGCAGTACTTC.

J is TRBJ2-3 and V is TRBV18, with D unclear. This CDR3 comprises 13 residues. The germline gives CDR1 KGHSH, CDR2 LQKENI. V dropped 6 bases and J dropped 5 bases, with 12 bases sitting between them. For the CDR3, the DNA is TGTGCCAGCTCCCTCAACTCTGGAGATACGCAGTATTTT. As protein: CASSLNSGDTQYF.